This TCR beta chain was identified during a study of blood T cell repertoires in COVID-19. This CDR3 contains 13 residues. Trimming left V 10 bases short and J 7 bases short, with 15 bases between. The germline V gene has CDR1 SGHRS and CDR2 YFSETQ. Data came from immunoSEQ multiplex PCR; TCRdb stores just in-frame clones and leaves some out. The sample has about 200,000 clones, about 90% seen once. The source is a man in his thirties or forties with acute or convalescent COVID-19. The chain recombines TRBV5-1 with TRBJ1-6, with TRBD1 as a possible D gene (6 bases). The sequenced material came from peripheral blood. CDR3: CAGGLDPNSPLHF. The CDR3 DNA follows: TGCGCCGGGGGCCTTGACCCGAATTCACCCCTCCACTTT.